This T cell receptor (beta chain) was retrieved from a study of vaccination effects on CD4 cells after COVID-19. About the research overall: The ViraFEST assay expanded antigen-specific CD4+ T cells with viral peptide pools before sequencing. It was a median of 72 days after the second dose that post-vaccine samples were obtained. Cultivation was performed at roughly 2 million PBMC per well with 9 to 10 IU/ml IL-2 and about 10 ug/ml peptides added. Findings and limits, study-wide: Marked clonal contraction of both clone types appeared late after vaccination.

This clone was picked up one time. The antigen is unknown. Measured with immunoSEQ multiplex PCR; TCRdb has only the in-frame clones, and not every one. The data contain 40,000 to 50,000 clones, about three quarters of them singletons. Unmatched junction bases numbered 17, after V lost 2 bases and J lost 7 bases. Per the germline V gene, CDR1 is MNHNS and CDR2 is SASEGT. The CDR3 contains 17 residues. CD4+ T cells were isolated after around 10 days of culture. Participants received two doses of either the BNT162b2 or mRNA-1273 vaccine. The TCR originated in a human donor who received a COVID-19 vaccine. The rearrangement links TRBV6-1 to TRBJ2-7, with 7 bases lining up with TRBD2. The sequencing here drew on CD4+ T cells from PBMCs cultured without peptide, taken after COVID-19 vaccination. The CDR3 spells CASSELGWEGIPTEQYF. DNA of the CDR3: TGTGCCAGCAGTGAACTCGGCTGGGAGGGGATCCCTACTGAGCAGTACTTC.